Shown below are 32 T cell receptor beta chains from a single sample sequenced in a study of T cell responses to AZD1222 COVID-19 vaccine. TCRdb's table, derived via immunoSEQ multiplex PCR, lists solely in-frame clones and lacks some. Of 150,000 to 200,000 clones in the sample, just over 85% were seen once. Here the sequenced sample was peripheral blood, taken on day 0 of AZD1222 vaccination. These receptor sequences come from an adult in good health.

CDR3 protein: CASRPPWKIETQYF. CDR3 in DNA: TGCGCCAGCAGACCCCCGTGGAAGATAGAGACCCAGTACTTC. This rearrangement joins TRBV5-1 to TRBJ2-5; D is unclear. The CDR3 has 14 amino acids. Germline-derived CDR1 and CDR2 are SGHRS and YFSETQ. The germline V and J ends were trimmed by 5 bases and 4 bases, with 15 bases remaining between them.

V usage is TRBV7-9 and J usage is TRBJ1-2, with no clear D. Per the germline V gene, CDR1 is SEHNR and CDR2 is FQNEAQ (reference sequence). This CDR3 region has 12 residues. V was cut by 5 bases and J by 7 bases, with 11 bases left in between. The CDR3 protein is CASSREAAGYTF. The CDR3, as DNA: TGTGCCAGCAGCAGGGAAGCGGCTGGCTACACCTTC.

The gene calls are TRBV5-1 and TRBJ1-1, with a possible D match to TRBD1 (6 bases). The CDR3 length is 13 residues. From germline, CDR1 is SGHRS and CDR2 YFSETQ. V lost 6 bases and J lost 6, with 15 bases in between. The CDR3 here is CASTADSGPEAFF. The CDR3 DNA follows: TGCGCCAGCACCGCGGACAGCGGCCCTGAAGCTTTCTTT.

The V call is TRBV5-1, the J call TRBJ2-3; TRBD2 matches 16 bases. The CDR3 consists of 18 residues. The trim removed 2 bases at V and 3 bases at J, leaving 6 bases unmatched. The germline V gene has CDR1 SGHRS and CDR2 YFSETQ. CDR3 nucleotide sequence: TGCGCCAGCAGCTTACCGGGACTAGCGGGGGGGTATACAGATACGCAGTATTTT. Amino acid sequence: CASSLPGLAGGYTDTQYF.

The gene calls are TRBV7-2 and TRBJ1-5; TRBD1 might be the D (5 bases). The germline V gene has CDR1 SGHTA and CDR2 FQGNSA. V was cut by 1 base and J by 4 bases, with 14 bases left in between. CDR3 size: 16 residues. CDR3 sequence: CASSLVGGFGNQPQHF. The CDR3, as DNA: TGTGCCAGCAGCTTAGTCGGGGGGTTTGGTAATCAGCCCCAGCATTTT.

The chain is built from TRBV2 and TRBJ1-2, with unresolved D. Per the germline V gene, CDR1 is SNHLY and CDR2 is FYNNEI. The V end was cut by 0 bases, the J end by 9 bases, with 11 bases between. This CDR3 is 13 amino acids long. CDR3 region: CASSEADSASYTF. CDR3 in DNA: TGTGCCAGCAGTGAAGCAGATTCCGCAAGCTACACCTTC.

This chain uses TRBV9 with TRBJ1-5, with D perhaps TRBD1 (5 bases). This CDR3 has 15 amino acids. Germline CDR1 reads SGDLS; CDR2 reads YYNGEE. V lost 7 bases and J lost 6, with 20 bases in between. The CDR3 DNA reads TGTGCCAGCCAAAGGGGCAAGCTTCTAAGTCAGCCCCAGCATTTT. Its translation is CASQRGKLLSQPQHF. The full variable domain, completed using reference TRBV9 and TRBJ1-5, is DSGVTQTPKHLITATGQRVTLRCSPRSGDLSVYWYQQSLDQGLQFLIQYYNGEERAKGNILERFSAQQFPDLHSELNLSSLELGDSALYFCASQRGKLLSQPQHFGDGTRLSIL.

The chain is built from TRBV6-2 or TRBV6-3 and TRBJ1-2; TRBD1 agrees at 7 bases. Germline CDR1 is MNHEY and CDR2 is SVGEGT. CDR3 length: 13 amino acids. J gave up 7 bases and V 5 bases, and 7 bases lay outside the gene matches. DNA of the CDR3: TGTGCCAGCAGTCCGCGACAGGGCAGTGGCTACACCTTC. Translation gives CASSPRQGSGYTF.

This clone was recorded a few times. The CDR3 is CAWRSWGQPQHF. DNA for the CDR3: TGTGCCTGGAGAAGTTGGGGTCAGCCCCAGCATTTT. The chain couples TRBV30 to TRBJ1-5; D is unclear. Germline CDR1 reads GTSNPN; CDR2 reads SVGIG (reference sequence). The CDR3 runs 12 residues. V lost 3 bases to trimming and J lost 6 bases, with 9 bases between them.

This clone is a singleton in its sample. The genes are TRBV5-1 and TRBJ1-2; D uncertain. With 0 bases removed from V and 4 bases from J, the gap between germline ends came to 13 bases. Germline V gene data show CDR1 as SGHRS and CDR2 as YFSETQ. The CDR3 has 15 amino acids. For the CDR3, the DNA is TGCGCCAGCAGCTTGGAGCACAGCTCTGTCTATGGCTACACCTTC. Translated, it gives CASSLEHSSVYGYTF. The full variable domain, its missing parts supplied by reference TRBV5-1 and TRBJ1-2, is KAGVTQTPRYLIKTRGQQVTLSCSPISGHRSVSWYQQTPGQGLQFLFEYFSETQRNKGNFPGRFSGRQFSNSRSEMNVSTLELGDSALYLCASSLEHSSVYGYTFGSGTRLTVV.

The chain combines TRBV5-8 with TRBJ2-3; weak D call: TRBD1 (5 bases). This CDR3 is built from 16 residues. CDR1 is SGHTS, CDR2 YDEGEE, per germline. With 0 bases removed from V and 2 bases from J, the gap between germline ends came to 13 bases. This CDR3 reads CASSLALRQSTDTQYF. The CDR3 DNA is TGTGCCAGCAGCTTGGCTCTGAGACAGTCCACAGATACGCAGTATTTT.

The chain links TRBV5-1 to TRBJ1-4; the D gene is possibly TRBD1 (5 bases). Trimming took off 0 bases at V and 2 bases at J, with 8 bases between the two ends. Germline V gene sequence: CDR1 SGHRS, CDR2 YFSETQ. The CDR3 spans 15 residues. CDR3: CASSLGGTTNEKLFF. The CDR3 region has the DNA TGCGCCAGCAGCTTGGGGGGCACTACTAATGAAAAACTGTTTTTT.

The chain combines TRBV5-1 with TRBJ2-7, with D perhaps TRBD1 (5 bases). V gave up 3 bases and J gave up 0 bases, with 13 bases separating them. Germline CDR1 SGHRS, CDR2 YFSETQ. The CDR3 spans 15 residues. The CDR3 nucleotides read TGCGCCAGCAGCTACGGGCAGGGAAGCTCCTACGAGCAGTACTTC. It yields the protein CASSYGQGSSYEQYF. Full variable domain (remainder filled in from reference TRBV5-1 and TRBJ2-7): KAGVTQTPRYLIKTRGQQVTLSCSPISGHRSVSWYQQTPGQGLQFLFEYFSETQRNKGNFPGRFSGRQFSNSRSEMNVSTLELGDSALYLCASSYGQGSSYEQYFGPGTRLTVT.

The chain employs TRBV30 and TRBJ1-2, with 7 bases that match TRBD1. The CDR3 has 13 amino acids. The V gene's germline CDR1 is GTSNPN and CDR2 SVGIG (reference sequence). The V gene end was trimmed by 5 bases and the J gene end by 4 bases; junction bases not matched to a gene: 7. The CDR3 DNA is TGTGCCTGGTCAGGGGGATGGTCCTATGGCTACACCTTC. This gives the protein CAWSGGWSYGYTF.

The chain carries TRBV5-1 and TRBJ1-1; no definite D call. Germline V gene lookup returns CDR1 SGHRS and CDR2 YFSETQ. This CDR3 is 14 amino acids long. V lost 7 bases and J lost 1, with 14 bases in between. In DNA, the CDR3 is TGCGCCAGCGCGGAGAAGTCATGGAACACTGAAGCTTTCTTT. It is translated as CASAEKSWNTEAFF. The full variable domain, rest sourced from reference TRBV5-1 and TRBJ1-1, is KAGVTQTPRYLIKTRGQQVTLSCSPISGHRSVSWYQQTPGQGLQFLFEYFSETQRNKGNFPGRFSGRQFSNSRSEMNVSTLELGDSALYLCASAEKSWNTEAFFGQGTRLTVV.

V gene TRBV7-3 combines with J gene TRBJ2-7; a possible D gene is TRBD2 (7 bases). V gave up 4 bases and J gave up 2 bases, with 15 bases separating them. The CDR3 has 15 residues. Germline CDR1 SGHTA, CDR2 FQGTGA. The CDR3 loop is CASSSGGPAAYEQYF. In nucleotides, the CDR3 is TGTGCCAGCAGCTCCGGGGGGCCGGCGGCCTACGAGCAGTACTTC.

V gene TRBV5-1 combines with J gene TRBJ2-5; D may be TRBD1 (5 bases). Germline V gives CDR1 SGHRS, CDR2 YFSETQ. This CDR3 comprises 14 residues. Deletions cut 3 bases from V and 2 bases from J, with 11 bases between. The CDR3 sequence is CASSSRVGQETQYF. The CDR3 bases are TGCGCCAGCAGCTCCAGGGTAGGGCAAGAGACCCAGTACTTC.

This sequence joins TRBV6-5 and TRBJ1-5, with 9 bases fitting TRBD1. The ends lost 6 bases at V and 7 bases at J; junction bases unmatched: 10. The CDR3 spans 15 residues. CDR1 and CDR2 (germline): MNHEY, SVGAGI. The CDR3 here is CASSKDRGGIQPQHF. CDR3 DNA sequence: TGTGCCAGCAGCAAGGACAGGGGAGGGATCCAGCCCCAGCATTTT.

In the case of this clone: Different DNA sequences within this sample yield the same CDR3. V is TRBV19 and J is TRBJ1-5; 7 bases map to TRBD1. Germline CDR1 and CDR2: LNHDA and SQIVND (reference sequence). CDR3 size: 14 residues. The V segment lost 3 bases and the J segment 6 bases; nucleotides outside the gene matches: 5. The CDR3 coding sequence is TGTGCCAGTAGTATTTCAGGGGGTGGTCAGCCCCAGCATTTT. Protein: CASSISGGGQPQHF. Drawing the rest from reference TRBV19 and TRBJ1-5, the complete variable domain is DGGITQSPKYLFRKEGQNVTLSCEQNLNHDAMYWYRQDPGQGLRLIYYSQIVNDFQKGDIAEGYSVSREKKESFPLTVTSAQKNPTAFYLCASSISGGGQPQHFGDGTRLSIL.

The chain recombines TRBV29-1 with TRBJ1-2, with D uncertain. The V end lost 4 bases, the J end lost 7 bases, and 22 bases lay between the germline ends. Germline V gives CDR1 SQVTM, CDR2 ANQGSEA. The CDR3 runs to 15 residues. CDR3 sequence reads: CSVVGQVDTLSGYTF. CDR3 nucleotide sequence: TGCAGCGTTGTAGGGCAGGTCGATACTCTGAGTGGCTACACCTTC. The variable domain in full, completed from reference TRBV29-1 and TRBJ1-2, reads SAVISQKPSRDICQRGTSLTIQCQVDSQVTMMFWYRQQPGQSLTLIATANQGSEATYESGFVIDKFPISRPNLTFSTLTVSNMSPEDSSIYLCSVVGQVDTLSGYTFGSGTRLTVV.

CDR3 in amino acids: CASSIAGTSANTGELFF. CDR3 in DNA: TGTGCCAGCAGCATCGCCGGGACATCGGCGAACACCGGGGAGCTGTTTTTT. The chain uses TRBV11-2 and TRBJ2-2, with D possibly TRBD1 on 6 matching bases. The CDR3 is 17 amino acids. Germline values: CDR1 SGHAT, CDR2 FQNNGV. V lost 5 bases and J lost 0, with 16 bases in between.

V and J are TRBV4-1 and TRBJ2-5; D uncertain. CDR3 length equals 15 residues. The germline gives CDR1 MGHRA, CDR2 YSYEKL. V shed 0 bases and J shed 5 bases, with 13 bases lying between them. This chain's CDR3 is CASSQELAAWETQYF. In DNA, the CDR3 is TGCGCCAGCAGCCAAGAATTGGCAGCTTGGGAGACCCAGTACTTC.

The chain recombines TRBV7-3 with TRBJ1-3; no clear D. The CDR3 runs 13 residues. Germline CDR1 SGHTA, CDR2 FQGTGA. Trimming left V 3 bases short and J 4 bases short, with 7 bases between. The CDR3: CASSLGSGNTIYF. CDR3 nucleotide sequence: TGTGCCAGCAGCTTGGGGTCAGGAAACACCATATATTTT.

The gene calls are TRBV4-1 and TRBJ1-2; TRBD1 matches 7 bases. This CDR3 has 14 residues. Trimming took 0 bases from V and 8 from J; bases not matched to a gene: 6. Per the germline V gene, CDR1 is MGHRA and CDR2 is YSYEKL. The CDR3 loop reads CASSQDRQGFGYTF. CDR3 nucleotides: TGCGCCAGCAGCCAAGATCGACAGGGCTTCGGCTACACCTTC.

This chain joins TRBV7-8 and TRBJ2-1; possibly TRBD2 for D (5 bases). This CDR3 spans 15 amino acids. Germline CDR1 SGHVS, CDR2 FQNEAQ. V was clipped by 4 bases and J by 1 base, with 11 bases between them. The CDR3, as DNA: TGTGCCAGCAGCTCGGACGGGGTTTCCTACAATGAGCAGTTCTTC. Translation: CASSSDGVSYNEQFF.

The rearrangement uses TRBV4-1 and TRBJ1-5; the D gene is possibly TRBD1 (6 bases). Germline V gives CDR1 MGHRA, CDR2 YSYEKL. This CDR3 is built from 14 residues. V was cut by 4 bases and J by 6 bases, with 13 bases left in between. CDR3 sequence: CASSPGAGGQPQHF. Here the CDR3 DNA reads TGCGCCAGCAGCCCGGGGGCGGGAGGTCAGCCCCAGCATTTT.

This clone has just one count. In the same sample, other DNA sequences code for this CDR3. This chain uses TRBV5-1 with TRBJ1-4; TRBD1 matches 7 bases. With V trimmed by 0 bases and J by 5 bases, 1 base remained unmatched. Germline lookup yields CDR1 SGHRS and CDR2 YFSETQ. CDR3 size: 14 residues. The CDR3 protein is CASSLGQGNEKLFF. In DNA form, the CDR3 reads TGCGCCAGCAGCTTGGGACAGGGCAATGAAAAACTGTTTTTT.

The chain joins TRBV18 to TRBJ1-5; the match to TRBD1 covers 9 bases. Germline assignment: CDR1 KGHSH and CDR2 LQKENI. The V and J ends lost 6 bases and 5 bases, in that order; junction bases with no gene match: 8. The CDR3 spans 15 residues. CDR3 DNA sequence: TGTGCCAGCTCCCCCAGGACAGGGGAGGATCAGCCCCAGCATTTT. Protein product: CASSPRTGEDQPQHF.

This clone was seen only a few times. The CDR3 here is CASSLLGGLEGYTF. The CDR3 nucleotides are TGTGCCAGCAGTTTACTAGGGGGTCTAGAGGGCTACACCTTC. V and J are TRBV28 and TRBJ1-2; perhaps TRBD1 as D (6 bases). The germline V gene has CDR1 MDHEN and CDR2 SYDVKM. V lost 2 bases to trimming and J lost 8 bases, with 15 bases between them. The CDR3 is 14 residues long.

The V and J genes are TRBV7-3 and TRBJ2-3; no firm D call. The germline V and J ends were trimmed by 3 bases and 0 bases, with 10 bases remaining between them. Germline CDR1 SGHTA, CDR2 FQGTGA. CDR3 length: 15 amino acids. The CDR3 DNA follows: TGTGCCAGCAGCTTGTTGGCGGCTAGCACAGATACGCAGTATTTT. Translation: CASSLLAASTDTQYF.

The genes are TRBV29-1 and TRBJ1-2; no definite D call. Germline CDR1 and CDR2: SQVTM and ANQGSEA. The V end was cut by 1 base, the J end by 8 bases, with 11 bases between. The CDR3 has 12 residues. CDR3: CSVEVGRKGYTF. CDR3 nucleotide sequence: TGCAGCGTTGAAGTTGGGCGTAAAGGCTACACCTTC.

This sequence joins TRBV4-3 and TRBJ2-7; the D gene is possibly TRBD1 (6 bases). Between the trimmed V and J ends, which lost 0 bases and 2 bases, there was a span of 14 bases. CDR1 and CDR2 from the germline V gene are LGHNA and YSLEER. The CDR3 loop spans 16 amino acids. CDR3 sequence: CASSQEMVQGPYEQYF. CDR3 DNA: TGCGCCAGCAGCCAAGAAATGGTACAGGGTCCCTACGAGCAGTACTTC.